This T cell receptor beta chain is from a study of shared clonotypes between healthy human individuals (TCRdb year 2020). About the study as a whole: The cohort comprised a couple of women and a few men aged 18 to 49 years. Per donor, three plates each were used for CD4 naive and CD4 memory, two for CD8 naive, and one for CD8 memory. The study deeply sequenced blood TCR repertoires of about 5 healthy adults to estimate repertoire size and the extent of clonotype sharing between individuals. To increase sequencing depth and limit assay-specific biases, different laboratories used diverse techniques to prepare libraries and sequence TCR repertoires. Between about 0.94 and 8.9 billion PBMCs per donor were obtained by leukapheresis. Here is what the overall study found, with its caveats: Because the study included a small number of donors, the genetic and exposure-history diversity represented was limited. Naive subsets generally had larger estimated clonotype richness than memory subsets. Based on pairwise subsampling, the degree of clonotype sharing among donors was expected to be affected by sequencing depth. Across a handful of donors, 5% to 6% of naive CD4, roughly 3.5% of naive CD8, under 2.5% of memory CD4, and under 0.45% of memory CD8 clonotypes were shared. Sampling was restricted to blood, and TCR repertoires in tissues likely differ from the TCR repertoires found in blood. Incomplete sequencing was indicated by rarefaction of sorted-subset datasets, despite the large sequencing depth. Compared with non-shared clonotypes, the clonotypes found in all four sorted-subset donors had higher generation probabilities.

As concerns this clone: Its binding antigen is unknown. No base qualities exist here, and no much larger clone lies one base off it.

Reading from cysteine to phenylalanine, the CDR3 counts 13 amino acids. The read is trimmed to its CDR3 DNA, 39 bases read in frame from base 1. Cut back by 0 bases and 6 bases, the V and J ends lie 9 bases apart. Per the germline V gene, SGHVS is the CDR1 and FNYEAQ is the CDR2. CD8 naive samples consisted of CD45RO-negative cells that were positively selected for CCR7, yielding a CD45RA+CCR7+ population without TemRA cells. Donors were healthy HIV-negative adults with no recently reported acute infections or vaccinations. Every donor was a Caucasian adult residing in Nashville, Tennessee, USA. After blood collection by leukapheresis, PBMCs were isolated using Ficoll-Histopaque density gradient centrifugation and then cryopreserved in the vapor phase of liquid nitrogen. Analytical flow cytometry was used to check the purity and quantity of each magnetically sorted T cell population. Genomic DNA was isolated from every sorted fraction and measured by UV absorbance on a Nanodrop 2000c.

Using the deep immunoSEQ assay, multiplex PCR amplified TCR CDR3 regions from genomic DNA. Extracted genomic DNA from each cell subset was distributed evenly across all wells of several immunoSEQ 96-well plates, and each plate was treated as a replicate. For sorted subsets, around 200 ng genomic DNA, equal to tens of thousands of T cell genomes, was loaded into each replicate PCR. Purified libraries were quantified with a Qubit 3.0 fluorometer, sized on a Bioanalyzer 2100, and re-quantified with the KAPA Library Quantification kit. Each immunoSEQ 96-well plate was sequenced on its own single-read 150-cycle Illumina NextSeq 550 flow cell. From the authors' description of their analysis: Because the immunoSEQ output included only junctional sequences and no quality scores, the filtering could not be the same as the filtering used for full-length reads. Sequences were annotated with PyIR, a Python wrapper for IgBLAST v1.9, and V/J genes and CDR3 were assigned using IMGT germline references. Reads with weak V/J assignments (E-value above 1e-6), missing CDR3, stop codons, out-of-frame junctions, or ambiguous translated residues were removed. A V3J clonotype was defined by an identical inferred V gene, J gene, and CDR3 amino acid sequence. Percentage overlap between repertoires was calculated by dividing the number of shared unique clonotypes by the size of the smaller repertoire. Richness of each repertoire was evaluated using RTK rarefaction, the Chao1 estimator, and Recon v2.1 estimates of unobserved clonotypes. For all TCRbeta clonotypes obtained by the gDNA method from four donors, generation probabilities were computed with OLGA. TCRdb limited this immuneACCESS table to in-frame rearrangements with V and J called. A share of clones is missing; checked studies link under half to unresolved V genes, and the rest is unexplained. Clone size and V and J calls were adopted from that table, with D and trimming inferred from the DNA. In this sample the table shows roughly 600,000 clones, roughly 98% of which occur a single time. More than 0.3% of the sample belongs to the ten largest clones.

The sequence was collected from a man aged 30 to 39 in good health. Sequencing input: naive CD8+ T cells sorted from blood. The cell subset or site label for this specimen denotes: CD45RA+CCR7+. The receptor chain draws on TRBV7-6 and TRBJ2-7; confidence is insufficient to name the D gene. The CDR3 reads CASSLAGLGEQYF. At the DNA level, the sequence is TGTGCCAGCAGCTTAGCAGGGTTGGGCGAGCAGTACTTC.